This T cell receptor beta chain was retrieved from a study of cytotoxic CD8 clonotypes in ibrutinib-treated CLL (dated by TCRdb to 2020 to 2022). For the study in its entirety: The cohort was composed of more than ten relapsed/refractory and around 15 treatment-naive patients; IGHV unmutated status was identified in some 17 patients. Responses were partial in some 24 patients and complete in 2; after median around 66 months follow-up, about 14 stayed in remission and about twelve progressed. The response samples were drawn at a median of 12 months into treatment, with a range of roughly 6 to 36 months. An average of around 260,000 productive templates and some 100,000 productive rearrangements was obtained per sample. Longitudinal samples were obtainable from about 30% of the roughly 90 participants in the trial. Cryopreserved peripheral blood mononuclear cells were obtained before treatment, at response, and at either sustained remission or disease progression.

On this clone: This clone's antigen is unknown. No per-base quality is available; no much larger clone lies one base away.

Roughly 2 micrograms of genomic DNA were extracted from cryopreserved PBMCs for TCR beta library preparation. Longitudinal blood samples from CLL patients receiving ibrutinib monotherapy were subjected to high-throughput TCR beta sequencing. The patients were enrolled in a single-center, open-label phase 2 trial of ibrutinib monotherapy. Overall study results and their limits: Lymph node repertoires were not examined, and the timing of sampling was not matched between patients in sustained remission and those whose disease progressed. Public clonotypes were rare and either contracted or stayed stable during treatment, and the rise in clonality at ibrutinib response reflected the expansion of private clonotypes. Clonality increased at ibrutinib response, stayed stable in sustained remission, and fell back toward baseline at progression. Baseline clonality was found to be higher than that of age-matched healthy donors and was strongly correlated with circulating CD8+ T-cell counts.

The goal of deep resolution MiSeq sequencing was a depth between 1 in 1 million and 1 in 200,000 T cells, and coverage averaged 10x per clonotype. The immunoSEQ hsTCRB Kit was used to generate TCR beta libraries. Per the authors' processing: The data were analyzed with ImmunoSEQ Analyzer and ImmunoSEQ Data Assistant, and V, D and J gene assignments followed IMGT definitions. Clonality, with values ranging from 0 to 1, was calculated as one minus the normalized Shannon entropy of productive rearrangement frequencies. Public clonotype analysis was restricted to overrepresented clonotypes comprising at least 0.05% of each patient's repertoire. Thirteen age-matched healthy donor repertoires from immuneACCESS were used as controls for clonality. The table comes from immuneACCESS by way of TCRdb, which keeps in-frame sequences with V and J called. Part of the clones is missing from these tables; in studies checked, under half for an unresolved V gene and the rest for unknown reasons. V and J calls and clone size are copied from that table; D and trimming were computed from the DNA. Recorded for this sample are around 24,000 clones; under 85% of them occurred a single time. Together, the top ten hold around 8.1% of the sample.

The sample was PBMCs, taken before ibrutinib treatment. The sequence derives from a human donor with chronic lymphocytic leukemia.

In nucleotides, the sequence is TGTGCCAGCAGTCCAGCGGGAAAGGCCTACGAGCAGTACTTC. It translates to CASSPAGKAYEQYF. The chain joins TRBV27 to TRBJ2-7, and 7 junction bases match TRBD2. CDR1 and CDR2 are read off the germline V gene (reference sequence) as MNHEY and SMNVEV. The CDR3 sequence holds 14 residues, the cysteine and phenylalanine included. Just CDR3 DNA is preserved here, 42 bases in frame from base 1. V and J are trimmed by 5 bases and 2 bases, and the gene matches miss 6 bases of the junction.